This TCR beta chain was sequenced for a study of identical twins. V was clipped by 4 bases and J by 3 bases; unmatched bases: 21. Germline V gene sequence: CDR1 SQVTM, CDR2 ANQGSEA. The CDR3 extends over 19 amino acids. The donors were all healthy and Caucasian. TCRdb recomputed calls from the 5' RACE reads with MiXCR, one row per CDR3 protein. Here the sample spans 300,000 to 350,000 distinct CDR3 sequences, about 12% being singletons. Study-level findings and limits: Insertions were reduced in abundant cord blood beta clonotypes but not in memory repertoires.

This clonotype came up a few times. Antigen specificity is unknown. The same sample was also used in a study of yellow fever vaccine responses in identical twins.

This clonotype was obtained from a woman between 18 and 30 years old in good health. The chain joins TRBV29-1 to TRBJ2-1, with TRBD2 matching 7 bases. Material for sequencing was CD8+ T cells sorted from blood. CDR3 sequence: CSVVRPSEGRLADYNEQFF. CDR3 bases: TGCAGCGTTGTGAGGCCTTCTGAAGGAAGGCTAGCGGACTACAATGAGCAGTTCTTC.